These 13 T cell receptor beta chains were all obtained from the same sample, sequenced in a study of blood T cell repertoires in COVID-19. Method: immunoSEQ multiplex PCR; TCRdb's copy keeps in-frame clones and lacks some. The data contain over 450,000 clones, approximately 91% of them singletons. Input material: peripheral blood. The receptors derive from a woman between 50 and 59 years old with COVID-19, enrolled during active disease.

This clone was seen a handful of times. J is TRBJ2-7 and V is TRBV13, with D possibly TRBD2 on 5 matching bases. This CDR3 contains 12 residues. Germline V gene lookup returns CDR1 PRHDT and CDR2 FYEKMQ (reference sequence). Trimming stripped 3 bases from V and 3 bases from J, with 6 bases between. CDR3 residues: CASSFGSYEQYF. The DNA for the CDR3 is TGTGCCAGCAGCTTTGGGAGCTACGAGCAGTACTTC.

The J gene is TRBJ2-7, the V gene TRBV15, with 10 nucleotides matching TRBD1. Germline CDR1 is LNHNV and CDR2 is YYDKDF (reference sequence). The CDR3 is made up of 14 amino acids. Trimming cost V 7 bases and J 4 bases; bases outside gene matches: 7. CDR3 nucleotide sequence: TGTGCCACCAACCCCGGGACAGGGGAGTACGAGCAGTACTTC. Translated: CATNPGTGEYEQYF.

The genes are TRBV5-3 and TRBJ1-1; the D is unclear. TRBV5-3 is given ORF status, its function remaining uncertain. The CDR3 runs 14 residues. The V end was cut by 4 bases, the J end by 5 bases, with 15 bases between. The DNA for the CDR3 is TGTGCCAGAAGCCCCTTTGAGGGAAGGACTGAAGCTTTCTTT. Protein sequence: CARSPFEGRTEAFF.

The rearrangement links TRBV3-1 (or the pseudogene TRBV3-2) to TRBJ1-2, with 7 bases fitting TRBD1. The CDR3 is 16 amino acids. Germline assignment: CDR1 LGHDT and CDR2 YNNKEL (reference sequence). V gave up 2 bases and J gave up 7 bases; unmatched junction bases: 13. This chain's CDR3 is CASSQLPPGQMGGYTF. The CDR3 DNA reads as TGTGCCAGCAGCCAATTACCTCCGGGACAGATGGGTGGCTACACCTTC.

The gene calls are TRBV19 and TRBJ1-2, with TRBD1 matching 10 bases. V was clipped by 6 bases and J by 4 bases; unmatched bases: 8. CDR1 is LNHDA and CDR2 is SQIVND in the germline V gene (reference sequence). This CDR3 spans 15 amino acids. The CDR3 coding sequence is TGTGCCAGTAGCGACCCTGGACAGGGGGTCTATGGCTACACCTTC. This sequence encodes CASSDPGQGVYGYTF.

This rearrangement joins TRBV2 to TRBJ1-4, with D possibly being TRBD1 (5 bases). Trimming removed 5 bases at V and 8 bases at J, with 9 bases between. The length of the CDR3 is 12 residues. Germline assignment: CDR1 SNHLY and CDR2 FYNNEI. CDR3 in DNA: TGTGCCAGCAGTACAGGTGTCGAAAAACTGTTTTTT. The encoded protein is CASSTGVEKLFF.

The chain uses TRBV5-4 and TRBJ1-1; D unclear. V lost 2 bases to trimming and J lost 1 base, with 9 bases between them. Germline loops: CDR1 SGHNT, CDR2 YYREEE (reference sequence). The CDR3 consists of 14 residues. As DNA, the CDR3 is TGTGCCAGCAGCTTCGGACGGGAGAACACTGAAGCTTTCTTT. It encodes CASSFGRENTEAFF.

As to this clone: A much larger clone differs by one base, so this may be a read error. The chain links TRBV11-2 to TRBJ2-1; D is unclear. The CDR3 extends over 15 amino acids. Germline values: CDR1 SGHAT, CDR2 FQNNGV. Trimming stripped 0 bases from V and 0 bases from J, with 6 bases between. The CDR3, as DNA: TGTGCCAGCAGCTTAGAGAGGAGCTCCTACAATGAGCAGTTCTTC. Translation gives CASSLERSSYNEQFF.

This clone was seen a few times. This sequence joins TRBV25-1 and TRBJ1-2, with D perhaps matching TRBD1 (5 bases). V lost 4 bases, J lost 8 bases, and 11 bases lay in between. CDR3 length: 12 amino acids. Germline lookup yields CDR1 MGHDK and CDR2 SYGVNS. The CDR3 here is CASSGGTGGYTF. As DNA, the CDR3 is TGTGCCAGCAGTGGTGGGACTGGGGGCTACACCTTC.

The chain is built from TRBV5-1 and TRBJ2-1, with 8 bases fitting TRBD2. The germline V gene has CDR1 SGHRS and CDR2 YFSETQ. Trimming at V came to 7 bases and at J to 8 bases, leaving 11 bases not matched to a gene. This CDR3 contains 14 residues. CDR3 residues: CASGKVAGQDEQFF. Written as DNA, the CDR3 is TGCGCCAGCGGTAAGGTAGCGGGGCAGGATGAGCAGTTCTTC.

The chain recombines TRBV5-1 with TRBJ2-3; 7 bases line up with TRBD2. The CDR3 spans 16 residues. Germline V CDR1 and CDR2: SGHRS, YFSETQ. The trim removed 1 base at V and 2 bases at J, leaving 7 bases unmatched. The CDR3 nucleotides read TGCGCCAGCAGCTTGAGGCTAGCGGAGACCACAGATACGCAGTATTTT. It yields the protein CASSLRLAETTDTQYF.

This chain connects TRBV4-1 to TRBJ2-1; D is unresolved. This CDR3 is 12 amino acids long. Germline CDR1 is MGHRA and CDR2 is YSYEKL. V was trimmed by 3 bases and J by 7 bases, leaving 7 bases between them. The DNA of the CDR3 is TGCGCCAGCAGCCACGCCGGGAATGAGCAGTTCTTC. It codes for CASSHAGNEQFF.

The chain recombines TRBV10-2 with TRBJ2-3, with D unclear. V dropped 8 bases and J dropped 5 bases, with 5 bases sitting between them. This CDR3 has 10 residues. Germline V gene sequence: CDR1 WSHSY, CDR2 SAAADI. The CDR3 DNA is TGCGCCAGCGGGCTAGATACGCAGTATTTT. Translation: CASGLDTQYF.